Reported below is one TCR beta chain. There is no known antigen for this receptor. Within one base of it there is no much larger clone, and no base qualities were kept. The library was generated by the immunoSEQ multiplex PCR assay. Rearranged TCR beta chain sequences were amplified using the hsTCRB Kit according to the manufacturer's protocol. TCRB libraries were sequenced on an Illumina MiSeq. As for how the authors treated the data: The proprietary platform of the kit vendor was used for demultiplexing, trimming and gene mapping. This immuneACCESS table, as held by TCRdb, lists in-frame sequences with V and J called but not all clones. Of the missing ones, under half trace to an unresolved V gene in checked studies; the others have no known cause. V, J and clone size derive from that table, while D and trimming were established from the DNA sequence. This sample is represented by 40,000 to 45,000 clones; roughly 82% of them were singletons. Of the sample, around 20% falls within the top ten clones.

The data derive from a study of a mutant IDH1 vaccine in newly diagnosed glioma (dated by TCRdb to the early 2020s). Some background on the complete study: Vaccination was initiated 4-6 weeks after radiotherapy alone, or concurrently with temozolomide cycles in the chemotherapy-containing groups. Of the 25 to 35 treated patients, approximately 62% were male and roughly 38% were female, and a mean age of roughly 41 years was recorded. Before enrollment, patients had received standard therapy of radiotherapy alone, temozolomide alone, or radiochemotherapy with temozolomide; most received the combination. The week-35 safety follow-up took place at visit V12, and the week-47 end of study took place at visit V13. Peripheral blood was collected at six visits: V03 (baseline), V05, V07, V10, V12 and V13. Longitudinal TCRB deep sequencing was done for 25 to 30 treated patients, wherever samples were available for exploratory analyses.

General conclusions and limits of the study: Immune responses induced by the vaccine were seen in roughly 92% of patients across multiple MHC alleles. Selection of PBMC samples for TCRB deep sequencing was based on availability. The authors stated that sample limitations prevented analyses of patient blood samples from being reproduced. Changes in the top peripheral T cell clonotypes picked up by TCRB sequencing did not appear to be linked to pseudoprogression.

There are 18 amino acids in the CDR3, from cysteine to phenylalanine inclusive. Kept here is only the CDR3 DNA, which spans 54 bases and is read in frame from base 1. As encoded in the germline V gene, CDR1 is SGHDT while CDR2 is YYEEEE. V drops 4 bases and J drops 0 bases, leaving 20 bases in between. In the paper's terms, the time point label means: week 47, end of study. Each vaccine dose, consisting of 300 ug of a 20-mer mutant IDH1 peptide in Montanide, was administered subcutaneously with topical imiquimod. Across visits V03 through V10, patients got a total of eight vaccinations, given in weeks 1, 3, 5, 7, 11, 15, 19 and 23. All donors had newly diagnosed IDH1-mutant astrocytomas of WHO grade 3 or 4 that showed loss of nuclear ATRX. The samples were drawn from NOA16, a multicentre, single-arm, open-label phase I trial in Germany that tested a mutant IDH1 peptide vaccine in humans for the first time. Genomic DNA for TCRB sequencing was extracted from EDTA blood using the DNeasy Blood and Tissue Kit.

The receptor comes from a man aged 18 to 30 with glioma. Some clones in this sample may be carry-over from other donors' samples. This specimen was PBMCs, taken from a glioma patient whose treatment included an IDH1 peptide vaccine. The V gene is TRBV5-6 and the J gene is TRBJ2-1; TRBD2 is a weak D gene call, 6 bases matching. The sequence in DNA is TGTGCCAGCAGCCCATTTAGCGGTACCCCCTTCTCCTACAATGAGCAGTTCTTC. This yields the protein CASSPFSGTPFSYNEQFF. The entire variable domain, with the stretches around the CDR3 drawn from the reference TRBV5-6 and TRBJ2-1 proteins, is DAGVTQSPTHLIKTRGQQVTLRCSPKSGHDTVSWYQQALGQGPQFIFQYYEEEERQRGNFPDRFSGHQFPNYSSELNVNALLLGDSALYLCASSPFSGTPFSYNEQFFGPGTRLTVL.